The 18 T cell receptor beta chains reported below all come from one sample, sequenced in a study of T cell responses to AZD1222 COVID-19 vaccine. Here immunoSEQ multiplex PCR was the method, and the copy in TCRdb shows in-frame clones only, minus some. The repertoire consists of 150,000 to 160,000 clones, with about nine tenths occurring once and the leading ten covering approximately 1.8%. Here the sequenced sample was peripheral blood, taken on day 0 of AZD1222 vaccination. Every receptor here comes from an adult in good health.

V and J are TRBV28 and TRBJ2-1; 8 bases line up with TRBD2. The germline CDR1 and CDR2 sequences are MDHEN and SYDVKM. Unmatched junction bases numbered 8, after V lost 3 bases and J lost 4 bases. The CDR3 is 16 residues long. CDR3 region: CASSLWVLAAYNEQFF. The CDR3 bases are TGTGCCAGCAGTTTGTGGGTACTAGCGGCGTACAATGAGCAGTTCTTC.

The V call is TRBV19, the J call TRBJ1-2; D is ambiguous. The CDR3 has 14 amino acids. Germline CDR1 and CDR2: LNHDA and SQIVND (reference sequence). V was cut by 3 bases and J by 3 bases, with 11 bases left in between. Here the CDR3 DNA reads TGTGCCAGTAGTATGTGGGTGGGAGACTATGGCTACACCTTC. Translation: CASSMWVGDYGYTF.

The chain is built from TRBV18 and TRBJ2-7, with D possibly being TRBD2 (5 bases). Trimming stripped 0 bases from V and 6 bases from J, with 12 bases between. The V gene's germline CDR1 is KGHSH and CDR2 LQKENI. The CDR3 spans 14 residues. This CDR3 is CASSPPFKSGEQYF. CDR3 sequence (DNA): TGTGCCAGCTCACCACCGTTCAAAAGCGGCGAGCAGTACTTC.

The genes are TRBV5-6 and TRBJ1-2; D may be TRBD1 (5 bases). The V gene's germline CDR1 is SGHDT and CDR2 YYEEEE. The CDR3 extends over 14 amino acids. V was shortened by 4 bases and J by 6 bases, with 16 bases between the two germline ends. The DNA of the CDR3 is TGTGCCAGCAGCCTGGGACTCAGGGTCGATGGCTACACCTTC. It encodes CASSLGLRVDGYTF.

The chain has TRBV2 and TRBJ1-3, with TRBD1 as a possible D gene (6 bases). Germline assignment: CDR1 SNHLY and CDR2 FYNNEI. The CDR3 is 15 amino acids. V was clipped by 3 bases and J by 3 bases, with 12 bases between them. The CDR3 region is CASSDQGIDGNTIYF. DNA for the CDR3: TGTGCCAGCAGTGACCAGGGGATTGATGGAAACACCATATATTTT.

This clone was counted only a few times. The CDR3 loop reads CASSPIREQFF. In nucleotides, the CDR3 is TGTGCCAGCAGCCCTATCCGGGAGCAGTTCTTC. The chain couples TRBV7-9 to TRBJ2-1; D not certain. This CDR3 has 11 residues. The germline V and J ends were trimmed by 5 bases and 10 bases, with 9 bases remaining between them. Germline lookup yields CDR1 SEHNR and CDR2 FQNEAQ (reference sequence).

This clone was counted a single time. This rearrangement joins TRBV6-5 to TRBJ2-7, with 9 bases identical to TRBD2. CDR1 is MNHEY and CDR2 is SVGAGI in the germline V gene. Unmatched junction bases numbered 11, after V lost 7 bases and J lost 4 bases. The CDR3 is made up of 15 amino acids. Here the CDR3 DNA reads TGTGCCAGCACCGGCCGGTCTAGCGGGGAATACGAGCAGTACTTC. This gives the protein CASTGRSSGEYEQYF.

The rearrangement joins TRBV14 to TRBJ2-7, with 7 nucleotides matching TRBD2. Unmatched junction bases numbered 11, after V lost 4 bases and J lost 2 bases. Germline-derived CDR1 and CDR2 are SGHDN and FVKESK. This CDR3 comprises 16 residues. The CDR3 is CASSRISGEGTYEQYF. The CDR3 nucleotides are TGTGCCAGCAGCCGCATCTCCGGGGAGGGTACCTACGAGCAGTACTTC.

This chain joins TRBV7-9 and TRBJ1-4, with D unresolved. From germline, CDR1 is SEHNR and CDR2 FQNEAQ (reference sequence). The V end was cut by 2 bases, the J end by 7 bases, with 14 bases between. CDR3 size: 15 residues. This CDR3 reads CASSLPLERTEKLFF. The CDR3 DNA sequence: TGTGCCAGCAGCTTACCTCTCGAACGCACTGAAAAACTGTTTTTT.

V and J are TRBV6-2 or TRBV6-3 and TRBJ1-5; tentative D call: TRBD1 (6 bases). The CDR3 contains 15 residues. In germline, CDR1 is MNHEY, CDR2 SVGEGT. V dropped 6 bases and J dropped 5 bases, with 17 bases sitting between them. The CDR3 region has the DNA TGTGCCAGCAGCCCCTGGTTGGGGGGCTATCAGCCCCAGCATTTT. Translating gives CASSPWLGGYQPQHF.

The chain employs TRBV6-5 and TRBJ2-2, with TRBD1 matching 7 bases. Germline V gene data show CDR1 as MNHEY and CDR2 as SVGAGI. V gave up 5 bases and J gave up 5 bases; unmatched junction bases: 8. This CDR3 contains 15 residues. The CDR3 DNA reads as TGTGCCAGCAGTCGTGTACAGGGGAGTACCGGGGAGCTGTTTTTT. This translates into CASSRVQGSTGELFF.

The CDR3 sequence: CASSFLHALVNYGYTF. The CDR3 bases are TGTGCCAGCAGTTTCCTACATGCGCTTGTGAACTATGGCTACACCTTC. The V gene is TRBV28, the J gene TRBJ1-2; D call uncertain. V was cut by 3 bases and J by 2 bases, with 16 bases left in between. The CDR3 has 16 residues. Germline V gives CDR1 MDHEN, CDR2 SYDVKM.

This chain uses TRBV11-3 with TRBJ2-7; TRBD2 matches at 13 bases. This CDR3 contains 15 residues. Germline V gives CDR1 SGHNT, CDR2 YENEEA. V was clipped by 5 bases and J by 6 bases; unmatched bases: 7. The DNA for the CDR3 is TGTGCCAGCAGCCCGGGGACTAGCGGGGACGGCGAGCAGTACTTC. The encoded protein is CASSPGTSGDGEQYF.

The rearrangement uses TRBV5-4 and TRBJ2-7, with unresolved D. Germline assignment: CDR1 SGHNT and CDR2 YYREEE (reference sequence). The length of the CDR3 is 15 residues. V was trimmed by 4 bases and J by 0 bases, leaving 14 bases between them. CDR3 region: CASSQVLDSSYEQYF. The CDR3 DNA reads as TGTGCCAGCAGCCAGGTCCTGGATTCCTCCTACGAGCAGTACTTC.

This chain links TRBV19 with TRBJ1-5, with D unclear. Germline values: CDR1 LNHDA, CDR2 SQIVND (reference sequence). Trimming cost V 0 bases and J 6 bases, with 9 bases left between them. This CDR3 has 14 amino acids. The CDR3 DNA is TGTGCCAGTAGTATAGAGGAGGGTTTTCAGCCCCAGCATTTT. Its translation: CASSIEEGFQPQHF.

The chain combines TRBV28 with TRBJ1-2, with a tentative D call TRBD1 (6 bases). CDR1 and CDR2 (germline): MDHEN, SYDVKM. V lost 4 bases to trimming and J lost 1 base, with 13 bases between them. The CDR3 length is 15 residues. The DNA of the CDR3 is TGTGCCAGCAGTTCGAATTTCAGGGGTAACTATGGCTACACCTTC. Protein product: CASSSNFRGNYGYTF.

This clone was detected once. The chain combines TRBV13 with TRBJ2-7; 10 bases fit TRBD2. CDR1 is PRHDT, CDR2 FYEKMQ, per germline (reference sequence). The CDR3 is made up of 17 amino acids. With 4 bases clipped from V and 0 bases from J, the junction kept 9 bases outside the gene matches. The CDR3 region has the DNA TGTGCCAGCAGCTCGCCGGGACTAGCGAGGAGCTCCTACGAGCAGTACTTC. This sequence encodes CASSSPGLARSSYEQYF. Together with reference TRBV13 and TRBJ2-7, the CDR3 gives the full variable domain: AAGVIQSPRHLIKEKRETATLKCYPIPRHDTVYWYQQGPGQDPQFLISFYEKMQSDKGSIPDRFSAQQFSDYHSELNMSSLELGDSALYFCASSSPGLARSSYEQYFGPGTRLTVT.

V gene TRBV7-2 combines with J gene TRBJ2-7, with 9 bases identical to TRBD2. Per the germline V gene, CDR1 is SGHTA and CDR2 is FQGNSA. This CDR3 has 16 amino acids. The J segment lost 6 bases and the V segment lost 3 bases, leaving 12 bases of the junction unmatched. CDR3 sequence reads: CASSFAASGKGREQYF. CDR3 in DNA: TGTGCCAGCAGCTTTGCGGCTAGCGGGAAAGGCCGCGAGCAGTACTTC.